Following are 13 T cell receptor beta chains from one sample sequenced in a study of shared clonotypes between healthy human individuals. Naive CD8 isolation took CD45RO-negative cells positively selected for CCR7 and excluded terminally differentiated effector memory CD45RA+ cells. Profiling relied on immunoSEQ multiplex PCR, and the TCRdb table lists in-frame clones only, not all of them. The data show roughly 590,000 clones, around 95% seen once. The sequencing sample was made of naive CD8+ T cells sorted from blood. The receptors originated from a woman aged 25-40 years in good health.

J is TRBJ2-7 and V is TRBV27; the match to TRBD1 covers 7 bases. From germline, CDR1 is MNHEY and CDR2 SMNVEV (reference sequence). The trim removed 3 bases at V and 4 bases at J, leaving 6 bases unmatched. The CDR3 spans 14 residues. As DNA, the CDR3 is TGTGCCAGCAGTTTCCGTGGGACAGCATACGAGCAGTACTTC. It encodes CASSFRGTAYEQYF.

The chain links TRBV10-2 to TRBJ2-2; 8 nucleotides line up with TRBD2. This CDR3 has 14 amino acids. Germline loops: CDR1 WSHSY, CDR2 SAAADI. Losses at the gene ends were 8 bases for V and 2 bases for J; bases not matched to a gene: 4. DNA for the CDR3: TGCGCCAGCCACGGGAGGGGTAACACCGGGGAGCTGTTTTTT. Translated, it gives CASHGRGNTGELFF.

CDR3 in amino acids: CASSLQGGVETQYF. The CDR3 DNA follows: TGTGCCAGCAGCTTACAGGGAGGCGTCGAGACCCAGTACTTC. The rearrangement joins TRBV28 to TRBJ2-5, with D perhaps matching TRBD1 or TRBD2 (6 bases each). Trimming pared 6 bases from V and 5 bases from J, leaving 16 bases between. The CDR3 covers 14 residues. CDR1 is MDHEN, CDR2 SYDVKM, per germline. Filled out from reference TRBV28 and TRBJ2-5, the complete variable domain reads DVKVTQSSRYLVKRTGEKVFLECVQDMDHENMFWYRQDPGLGLRLIYFSYDVKMKEKGDIPEGYSVSREKKERFSLILESASTNQTSMYLCASSLQGGVETQYFGPGTRLLVL.

This sequence joins TRBV11-2 and TRBJ2-2; no firm D call. Per germline, CDR1 SGHAT and CDR2 FQNNGV. Trimming stripped 7 bases from V and 0 bases from J, with 21 bases between. This CDR3 has 18 amino acids. CDR3 sequence reads: CASTPWPRPFANTGELFF. The DNA of the CDR3 is TGTGCCAGCACCCCTTGGCCTAGACCGTTCGCGAACACCGGGGAGCTGTTTTTT.

The chain carries TRBV7-9 and TRBJ1-5; TRBD1 is a possible D gene (5 bases). Germline lookup yields CDR1 SEHNR and CDR2 FQNEAQ (reference sequence). V lost 3 bases and J 1 base, leaving 7 bases between the germline ends. The CDR3 totals 14 residues. DNA for the CDR3: TGTGCCAGCAGCTTCGGGGCAAGCAATCAGCCCCAGCATTTT. Its protein product is CASSFGASNQPQHF.

In this sample, this clone turned up a few times. This chain joins TRBV27 and TRBJ2-3, with 7 positions matching TRBD2. The germline gives CDR1 MNHEY, CDR2 SMNVEV (reference sequence). The trim removed 0 bases at V and 4 bases at J, leaving 4 bases unmatched. The CDR3 length is 15 residues. In DNA form, the CDR3 reads TGTGCCAGCAGTTTATCGAGCGGGGCCGCAGATACGCAGTATTTT. Amino acids: CASSLSSGAADTQYF.

This chain links TRBV6-5 with TRBJ2-1; a weak D match, TRBD2 (5 bases). CDR3 length equals 14 residues. Germline V gene data show CDR1 as MNHEY and CDR2 as SVGAGI. V dropped 5 bases and J dropped 4 bases, with 12 bases sitting between them. CDR3 in DNA: TGTGCCAGCAGTCTAAGTCGGAGGTACAATGAGCAGTTCTTC. Its translation is CASSLSRRYNEQFF.

The chain uses TRBV27 and TRBJ2-7; 9 positions agree with TRBD2. The CDR3 is 15 amino acids. With 6 bases clipped from V and 5 bases from J, the junction kept 11 bases outside the gene matches. Per germline, CDR1 MNHEY and CDR2 SMNVEV (reference sequence). CDR3 sequence (DNA): TGTGCCAGCAGCCCCTGGGCGGGAGGGCCCAACGAGCAGTACTTC. Amino acid sequence: CASSPWAGGPNEQYF.

This clone showed up just once. This sequence joins TRBV27 and TRBJ2-5, with no clear D. Gene TRBJ2-7 matches the end of the DNA better, so the J call may be wrong. CDR3 length equals 13 residues. Germline V lookup: CDR1 MNHEY, CDR2 SMNVEV (reference sequence). CDR3 DNA: TGTGCCAGCAGTAACGGACCCTCCTACGAGCAGTACTTC. Residues: CASSNGPSYEQYF.

The chain recombines TRBV11-1 with TRBJ2-1; a possible D gene is TRBD2 (5 bases). This CDR3 region has 13 residues. Germline V gene sequence: CDR1 SGHAT, CDR2 FQDESV (reference sequence). Trimming removed 6 bases from V and 10 bases from J, with 16 bases in between. The CDR3 reads CASSSSVEVEQFF. The CDR3 DNA is TGTGCCAGCAGTAGTTCCGTGGAGGTGGAGCAGTTCTTC.

V and J are TRBV7-8 and TRBJ2-7; possible D gene TRBD2, 5 bases. The CDR3 covers 14 residues. Trimming shortened V by 2 bases and J by 0 bases, and 8 bases separated the two germline ends. Germline CDR1 reads SGHVS; CDR2 reads FQNEAQ. The chain's CDR3 is CASSLIEGSYEQYF. The CDR3 nucleotides are TGTGCCAGCAGCTTAATTGAGGGCTCCTACGAGCAGTACTTC. The variable domain in full, with the rest retrieved from reference TRBV7-8 and TRBJ2-7, is GAGVSQSPRYKVAKRGQDVALRCDPISGHVSLFWYQQALGQGPEFLTYFQNEAQLDKSGLPSDRFFAERPEGSVSTLKIQRTQQEDSAVYLCASSLIEGSYEQYFGPGTRLTVT.

V usage is TRBV27 and J usage is TRBJ2-7; maybe TRBD2 (6 bases). The CDR3 sequence is 13 residues long. Per the germline V gene, CDR1 is MNHEY and CDR2 is SMNVEV (reference sequence). V was pared by 0 bases and J by 6 bases, with 9 bases between. In DNA, the CDR3 is TGTGCCAGCAGTTTATCGACGGGAGTCGAGCAGTACTTC. It is translated as CASSLSTGVEQYF.

The chain uses TRBV28 and TRBJ1-1; the match to TRBD1 covers 7 bases. Germline V lookup: CDR1 MDHEN, CDR2 SYDVKM. The CDR3 loop spans 13 amino acids. Unmatched junction bases numbered 6, after V lost 6 bases and J lost 5 bases. CDR3 region: CASRLTGETEAFF. The CDR3 DNA follows: TGTGCCAGCAGATTAACAGGGGAAACTGAAGCTTTCTTT. Combining the CDR3 with reference TRBV28 and TRBJ1-1 gives the whole variable domain DVKVTQSSRYLVKRTGEKVFLECVQDMDHENMFWYRQDPGLGLRLIYFSYDVKMKEKGDIPEGYSVSREKKERFSLILESASTNQTSMYLCASRLTGETEAFFGQGTRLTVV.